A selection of T cell receptor beta chains follows, all from one sample in a study of blood T cell repertoires in COVID-19. The data were produced by immunoSEQ multiplex PCR, yet TCRdb's version contains in-frame clones alone and is incomplete. The sample shows under 150,000 clones, 75% to 90% of them seen only once. Material for sequencing was PBMCs or T cells enriched from blood (not recorded which). The receptors here all came from a man aged 50 to 59 in a cohort exposed to, infected with or recovered from COVID-19 (not recorded which). CDR3s include the opening cysteine and the closing phenylalanine or tryptophan. A D gene is named only where the DNA matches it firmly. Size tells how often a clone was seen (once, few, many) or the class of an expanded clone, and some rows leave it out.

.	TRBJ1-1	TRBV12-1	.	16	CASSLCPRDRGTEAFF	TGTGCCAGCAGCCTTTGTCCTCGGGACAGGGGGACTGAAGCTTTCTTT
.	TRBJ1-6	TRBV5-4	.	15	CASSLDTGRNSPLHF	TGTGCCAGCAGCTTGGACACAGGGCGGAATTCACCCCTCCACTTT
.	TRBJ1-2	TRBV7-3	TRBD1	15	CASSSARKGANGYTF	TGTGCCAGCAGCTCCGCCCGAAAGGGGGCAAATGGCTACACCTTC
once	TRBJ1-2	TRBV14	TRBD1	17	CASSHSGTGQLSYGYTF	TGTGCCAGCAGCCATTCCGGGACAGGCCAACTTAGCTATGGCTACACCTTC
once	TRBJ1-2	TRBV12-3/TRBV12-4	.	12	CASSLPGQGYTF	TGTGCCAGCAGCCTGCCAGGGCAAGGCTACACCTTC
once	TRBJ1-6	TRBV6-6	TRBD1	16	CASSYSTGPWNSPLHF	TGTGCCAGCAGTTACTCGACAGGGCCATGGAATTCACCCCTCCACTTT
.	TRBJ1-2	TRBV7-8	TRBD1	15	CASSLSGTGVYGYTF	TGTGCCAGCAGCTTGTCCGGGACAGGGGTCTATGGCTACACCTTC
.	TRBJ1-2	TRBV11-2	TRBD1	14	CASRQTGTGYGYTF	TGTGCCAGCAGACAGACCGGGACAGGGTATGGCTACACCTTC
.	TRBJ1-1	TRBV21-1	.	15	CASSPGEQNHTEAFF	TGTGCCAGCAGCCCGGGAGAACAGAACCACACTGAAGCTTTCTTT
.	TRBJ1-1	TRBV20-1	.	11	CSANRYTEAFF	TGCAGTGCTAACAGGTACACTGAAGCTTTCTTT
few	TRBJ1-6	TRBV7-2	.	16	CASSLASFTYNSPLHF	TGTGCCAGCAGCTTAGCCTCTTTTACCTATAATTCACCCCTCCACTTT
.	TRBJ2-3	TRBV4-1	.	16	CASSQSQGAWTDTQYF	TGCGCCAGCAGCCAATCCCAGGGTGCTTGGACAGATACGCAGTATTTT
.	TRBJ1-5	TRBV30	TRBD1	16	CAWSVGGGGGPQPQHF	TGTGCCTGGAGTGTAGGAGGAGGAGGGGGCCCTCAGCCCCAGCATTTT
.	TRBJ2-2	TRBV15	TRBD1	15	CATSSYRGSSGELFF	TGTGCCACCAGCAGCTACAGGGGCTCCTCCGGGGAGCTGTTTTTT
.	TRBJ1-2	TRBV3-1/TRBV3-2	.	13	CASSQAGLYGYTF	TGTGCCAGCAGCCAAGCAGGTCTCTATGGCTACACCTTC
.	TRBJ1-6	TRBV9	.	14	CASSVERVGSPLHF	TGTGCCAGCAGCGTAGAGCGGGTTGGTTCACCCCTCCACTTT
.	TRBJ1-3	TRBV30	.	14	CASDEGISGNTIYF	TGTGCCTCCGATGAGGGCATCTCTGGAAACACCATATATTTT
.	TRBJ2-7	TRBV25-1	.	14	CASGVRTAPYEQYF	TGTGCCAGCGGCGTAAGGACTGCCCCCTACGAGCAGTACTTC
.	TRBJ2-7	TRBV6-5	.	13	CASSYSTVREQYF	TGTGCCAGCAGTTACTCGACGGTGCGGGAGCAGTACTTC
.	TRBJ2-2	TRBV9	TRBD2	15	CASSILRAGPGELFF	TGTGCCAGCAGCATCCTCCGAGCGGGGCCCGGGGAGCTGTTTTTT
.	TRBJ2-2	TRBV11-2	.	15	CASSLPGSLTGELFF	TGTGCCAGCAGCTTACCGGGGAGCCTCACCGGGGAGCTGTTTTTT
once	TRBJ1-1	TRBV4-1	.	14	CASSQDAGVTEAFF	TGCGCCAGCAGCCAAGATGCGGGGGTGACTGAAGCTTTCTTT
.	TRBJ2-1	TRBV7-3	TRBD2	16	CASSPLPGGTYNEQFF	TGTGCCAGCAGCCCCCTACCGGGGGGGACCTACAATGAGCAGTTCTTC
.	TRBJ1-6	TRBV19	TRBD1	11	CAQDRDSPLHF	TGTGCCCAGGACAGGGATTCACCCCTCCACTTT
.	TRBJ1-6	TRBV28	.	15	CASSLGPTPNSPLHF	TGTGCCAGCAGTTTAGGGCCTACACCAAATTCACCCCTCCACTTT
once	TRBJ2-4	TRBV21-1	.	17	CAKQQRIEGLAGNIQYF	TGTGCCAAGCAGCAAAGGATTGAGGGGCTAGCGGGAAACATTCAGTACTTC
.	TRBJ1-1	TRBV7-3	TRBD1	14	CASSPGQGTTEAFF	TGTGCCAGCAGCCCCGGACAGGGAACCACTGAAGCTTTCTTT
.	TRBJ2-1	TRBV3-1/TRBV3-2	.	16	CASSQGRLEAYNEQFF	TGTGCCAGCAGCCAAGGGAGGCTCGAAGCCTACAATGAGCAGTTCTTC
.	TRBJ1-5	TRBV27	.	14	CASSFTGGNQPQHF	TGTGCCAGCAGTTTTACGGGAGGCAATCAGCCCCAGCATTTT
.	TRBJ1-3	TRBV7-2	TRBD1	16	CASSFQGTASGNTIYF	TGTGCCAGCAGCTTCCAAGGGACAGCCTCTGGAAACACCATATATTTT
.	TRBJ2-1	TRBV18	TRBD2	15	CASSLPEWRGGEQFF	TGTGCCAGCTCACTTCCCGAGTGGCGGGGGGGTGAGCAGTTCTTC
once	TRBJ2-2	TRBV7-9	TRBD2	15	CASSSGTTNTGELFF	TGTGCCAGCAGCTCGGGGACTACGAACACCGGGGAGCTGTTTTTT
.	TRBJ2-1	TRBV30	TRBD2	13	CAWSTAGGFEQFF	TGTGCCTGGAGCACAGCGGGGGGGTTTGAGCAGTTCTTC
.	TRBJ1-1	TRBV25-1	.	13	CASSLGGGTEAFF	TGTGCCAGCAGTCTAGGGGGGGGGACTGAAGCTTTCTTT
.	TRBJ1-6	TRBV25-1	.	13	CASSESERSPLHF	TGTGCCAGCAGTGAATCTGAGCGGTCACCCCTCCACTTT
.	TRBJ1-2	TRBV18	.	16	CASSPRQVLANYGYTF	TGTGCCAGCTCACCGCGACAGGTGCTAGCTAACTATGGCTACACCTTC
.	TRBJ2-4	TRBV27	.	15	CASSFRLRSENIQYF	TGTGCCAGCAGTTTTCGTTTGAGGTCAGAAAACATTCAGTACTTC
.	TRBJ2-1	TRBV14	.	16	CASSLIPAVSYNEQFF	TGTGCCAGCAGCTTAATCCCAGCGGTGTCCTACAATGAGCAGTTCTTC
many	TRBJ2-7	TRBV25-1	.	14	CASSDFGEAYEQYF	TGTGCCAGCAGTGATTTTGGGGAGGCGTACGAGCAGTACTTC
.	TRBJ2-6	TRBV28	TRBD1	15	CASSSQGAGANVLTF	TGTGCCAGCAGTTCACAGGGGGCTGGGGCCAACGTCCTGACTTTC
.	TRBJ1-5	TRBV5-1	.	15	CASSSSPGSNQPQHF	TGCGCCAGCAGCTCTTCCCCAGGTAGCAATCAGCCCCAGCATTTT
.	TRBJ2-7	TRBV11-2	.	16	CASSFFPRDASYEQYF	TGTGCCAGCAGCTTTTTCCCGCGGGACGCCTCCTACGAGCAGTACTTC
few	TRBJ1-1	TRBV3-1/TRBV3-2	.	15	CASSQGSGLRTEAFF	TGTGCCAGCAGCCAAGGGAGCGGGCTGCGCACTGAAGCTTTCTTT
.	TRBJ2-2	TRBV7-3	.	13	CASRKRGPGELFF	TGTGCCAGCAGAAAAAGGGGCCCCGGGGAGCTGTTTTTT
once	TRBJ2-7	TRBV9	TRBD1	12	CASDRVIYEQYF	TGTGCCAGTGACAGGGTCATCTACGAGCAGTACTTC
few	TRBJ2-2	TRBV5-6	.	16	CASSLSGTQSAGELFF	TGTGCCAGCAGCTTGAGTGGGACACAGAGCGCCGGGGAGCTGTTTTTT
.	TRBJ1-2	TRBV9	.	14	CASSVGGGNYGYTF	TGTGCCAGCAGCGTAGGAGGAGGTAACTATGGCTACACCTTC
.	TRBJ1-2	TRBV5-1	.	14	CASSSTAGVYGYTF	TGCGCCAGCAGCTCGACAGCTGGAGTATATGGCTACACCTTC
.	TRBJ2-3	TRBV9	TRBD2	14	CASREAGGPDTQYF	TGTGCCAGCAGGGAAGCGGGAGGCCCAGATACGCAGTATTTT
.	TRBJ2-7	TRBV13	TRBD1	14	CASSLGQGAVEQYF	TGTGCCAGCAGCTTGGGACAGGGGGCGGTCGAGCAGTACTTC
.	TRBJ2-2	TRBV3-1/TRBV3-2	.	14	CASSDIPGAGELFF	TGTGCCAGCAGCGATATACCGGGGGCCGGGGAGCTGTTTTTT
.	TRBJ1-5	TRBV11-2	.	16	CASSLLGSTVNEPQHF	TGTGCCAGCAGCTTACTGGGCTCGACGGTGAATGAGCCCCAGCATTTT
.	TRBJ2-2	TRBV18	TRBD2	16	CASSPTSGGNTGELFF	TGTGCCAGCTCACCCACTAGCGGGGGCAACACCGGGGAGCTGTTTTTT
.	TRBJ2-4	TRBV5-1	.	14	CASSPLGAGYIQYF	TGCGCCAGCAGCCCTTTAGGAGCCGGATACATTCAGTACTTC
.	TRBJ2-5	TRBV30	TRBD1	13	CAWSPGGEETQYF	TGTGCCTGGAGTCCAGGGGGCGAGGAGACCCAGTACTTC
.	TRBJ2-7	TRBV7-2	.	15	CASSLSLGGSYEQYF	TGTGCCAGCAGCTTAAGTTTGGGGGGTTCCTACGAGCAGTACTTC
.	TRBJ2-2	TRBV5-4	TRBD2	17	CASSLGTSGVNTGELFF	TGTGCCAGCAGCTTGGGGACTAGCGGGGTTAACACCGGGGAGCTGTTTTTT
.	TRBJ2-6	TRBV28	TRBD1	17	CASSLGQGISGANVLTF	TGTGCCAGCAGTCTGGGACAGGGAATCTCTGGGGCCAACGTCCTGACTTTC